What follows is one T cell receptor beta chain and its context. This entry is derived from a study of blood T cells in healthy people across ages. The CDR3 has 15 residues. Trimming cost V 6 bases and J 1 base, with 15 bases left between them. The germline V gene has CDR1 MDHEN and CDR2 SYDVKM. The authors ran a second PCR of 7 to 11 cycles using a sample-barcoded 5' primer and a J-beta primer mix. TCRdb reprocessed the 5' RACE reads with MiXCR, giving one entry per CDR3 protein. The sample includes about 1,500,000 distinct CDR3 sequences, around 39% seen only once; the top ten take 7.9%. This TCR was sampled from a woman under 30 in good health. The sequenced sample was blood. This chain uses TRBV28 with TRBJ1-1, with a weak D call TRBD1 (6 bases). Here the CDR3 DNA reads TGTGCCAGCAGACGGCCCCCGGGACAGAACACTGAAGCTTTCTTT. Protein sequence: CASRRPPGQNTEAFF.